One and the same sample provided the 5 T cell receptor beta chains below, sequenced in a study of cytomegalovirus exposure and HLA in healthy donors. The PCR ran on 60 Vbeta and 13 Jbeta primers. The protocol was immunoSEQ multiplex PCR, while the TCRdb copy is restricted to in-frame clones and leaves out a portion. The sample records around 150,000 clones, almost 85% being singletons. Material: PBMCs. These receptors all stem from a man aged 25-40 years in good health and CMV-seropositive.

The rearrangement links TRBV6-1 to TRBJ2-5; 12 nucleotides align to TRBD1. V shed 6 bases and J 5 bases; nucleotides not matched to a gene: 4. This CDR3 contains 14 residues. Germline V gene lookup returns CDR1 MNHNS and CDR2 SASEGT. CDR3 sequence: CASSGTGGAETQYF. DNA for the CDR3: TGTGCCAGCAGCGGGACAGGGGGCGCCGAGACCCAGTACTTC.

This sequence joins TRBV6-5 and TRBJ2-7; possible D gene TRBD1, 7 bases. The germline CDR1 and CDR2 sequences are MNHEY and SVGAGI. This CDR3 contains 14 residues. The germline V and J ends were trimmed by 7 bases and 3 bases, with 16 bases remaining between them. The CDR3 loop is CASKLQGGVYEQYF. In nucleotides, the CDR3 is TGTGCCAGCAAACTCCAGGGGGGCGTCTACGAGCAGTACTTC.

This clone is a singleton in its sample. V gene TRBV6-4 combines with J gene TRBJ2-3, with 7 nucleotides matching TRBD2. Unmatched junction bases numbered 6, after V lost 2 bases and J lost 4 bases. The V gene's germline CDR1 is MRHNA and CDR2 SNTAGT. CDR3 length: 15 amino acids. The CDR3 here is CASSDGPGGPDTQYF. The DNA of the CDR3 is TGTGCCAGCAGTGACGGGCCGGGAGGCCCAGATACGCAGTATTTT.

DNA for the CDR3: TGTGCCAGTAGTCCCCAGGCGGGACGCAGCAATCAGCCCCAGCATTTT. Protein sequence: CASSPQAGRSNQPQHF. The chain is built from TRBV19 and TRBJ1-5, with D possibly matching TRBD1 (5 bases). V lost 5 bases to trimming and J lost 1 base, with 15 bases between them. The V gene's germline CDR1 is LNHDA and CDR2 SQIVND (reference sequence). The CDR3 extends over 16 amino acids.

J is TRBJ2-5 and V is TRBV5-4; D may be TRBD2 (6 bases). The germline gives CDR1 SGHNT, CDR2 YYREEE (reference sequence). The V end lost 0 bases, the J end lost 5 bases, and 11 bases lay between the germline ends. This CDR3 is built from 14 residues. The chain's CDR3 is CASSLDGREETQYF. The CDR3 DNA follows: TGTGCCAGCAGCTTGGACGGGAGAGAGGAGACCCAGTACTTC.